One sample yielded the 7 T cell receptor beta chains listed below, sequenced in a study of shared clonotypes between healthy human individuals. Measured with immunoSEQ multiplex PCR; TCRdb has only the in-frame clones, and not every one. The table has around 440,000 clones, roughly three quarters seen once; the top ten hold 12%. Sequenced sample: PBMCs. These receptor sequences come from a woman in her thirties or forties in good health. Some clones in this sample may be carry-over from other donors' samples.

The rearrangement joins TRBV4-2 to TRBJ2-3, with D perhaps matching TRBD2 (6 bases). This CDR3 has 14 residues. Per the germline V gene, CDR1 is LGHNA and CDR2 is YNFKEQ. Trimming took off 1 base at V and 1 base at J, with 6 bases between the two ends. CDR3 protein: CASSQGGGTDTQYF. The CDR3 coding sequence is TGTGCCAGCAGCCAAGGGGGGGGCACAGATACGCAGTATTTT.

The J gene is TRBJ1-6, the V gene TRBV27; a possible D gene is TRBD1 (6 bases). The CDR3 runs 14 residues. With 5 bases removed from V and 5 bases from J, the gap between germline ends came to 10 bases. Germline-derived CDR1 and CDR2 are MNHEY and SMNVEV (reference sequence). DNA of the CDR3: TGTGCCAGCAGTCTACGGGACAATAATTCACCCCTCCACTTT. It encodes CASSLRDNNSPLHF.

The chain couples TRBV2 to TRBJ2-1, with D maybe TRBD2 (6 bases). V was shortened by 7 bases and J by 4 bases, with 14 bases between the two germline ends. The germline V gene encodes CDR1 SNHLY and CDR2 FYNNEI. The CDR3 loop spans 14 amino acids. In DNA, the CDR3 is TGTGCCAGCAATCTGGACTACAATTACAATGAGCAGTTCTTC. It codes for CASNLDYNYNEQFF.

The chain couples TRBV11-2 to TRBJ2-7, with D possibly TRBD2 on 6 matching bases. CDR1 and CDR2 from the germline V gene are SGHAT and FQNNGV. The CDR3 is 15 amino acids. V shed 1 base and J shed 0 bases, with 10 bases lying between them. The CDR3 spells CASSLVAGTSYEQYF. The CDR3 DNA reads as TGTGCCAGCAGCTTAGTGGCGGGAACCTCCTACGAGCAGTACTTC.

This clone was seen once. The genes are TRBV28 and TRBJ2-7; a possible D gene is TRBD1 (5 bases). Germline V gene data show CDR1 as MDHEN and CDR2 as SYDVKM. CDR3 length: 14 residues. V gave up 6 bases and J gave up 3 bases, with 15 bases separating them. This CDR3 reads CASSRARAVYEQYF. The CDR3 DNA reads TGTGCCAGCAGCCGGGCCAGGGCAGTCTACGAGCAGTACTTC.

This rearrangement joins TRBV4-3 to TRBJ2-5; 14 nucleotides align to TRBD2. Germline CDR1 reads LGHNA; CDR2 reads YSLEER. With 2 bases clipped from V and 1 base from J, the junction kept 3 bases outside the gene matches. The CDR3 spans 17 residues. In DNA form, the CDR3 reads TGCGCCAGCAGCCAAAGACTAGCGGGAGGGCCCCAAGAGACCCAGTACTTC. As protein: CASSQRLAGGPQETQYF.

A few counts support this clone. The chain carries TRBV2 and TRBJ1-2, with unresolved D. There are 12 residues in the CDR3. Between the trimmed V and J ends, which lost 2 bases and 4 bases, there was a span of 5 bases. CDR1 is SNHLY, CDR2 FYNNEI, per germline. CDR3 bases: TGTGCCAGCAGTGAAATACGCTATGGCTACACCTTC. Amino acid sequence: CASSEIRYGYTF.